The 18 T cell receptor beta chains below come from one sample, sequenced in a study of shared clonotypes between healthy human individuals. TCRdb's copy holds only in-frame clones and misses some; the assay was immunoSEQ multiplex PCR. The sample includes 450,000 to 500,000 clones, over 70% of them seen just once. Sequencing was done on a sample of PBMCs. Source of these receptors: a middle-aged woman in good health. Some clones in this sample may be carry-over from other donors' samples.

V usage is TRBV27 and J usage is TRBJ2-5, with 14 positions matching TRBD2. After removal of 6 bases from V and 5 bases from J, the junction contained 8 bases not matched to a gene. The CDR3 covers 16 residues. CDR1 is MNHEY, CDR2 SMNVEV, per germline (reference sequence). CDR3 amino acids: CASSPTGTSGSETQYF. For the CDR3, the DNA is TGTGCCAGCAGCCCCACCGGGACTAGCGGGAGTGAGACCCAGTACTTC.

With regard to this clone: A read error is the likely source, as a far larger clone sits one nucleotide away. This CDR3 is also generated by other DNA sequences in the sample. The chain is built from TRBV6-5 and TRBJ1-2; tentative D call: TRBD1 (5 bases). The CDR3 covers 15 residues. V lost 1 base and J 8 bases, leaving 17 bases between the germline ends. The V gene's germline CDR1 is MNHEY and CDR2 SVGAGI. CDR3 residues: CASSYFSGHQNGYTF. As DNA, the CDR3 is TGTGCCAGCAGTTACTTCTCAGGGCACCAGAACGGCTACACCTTC.

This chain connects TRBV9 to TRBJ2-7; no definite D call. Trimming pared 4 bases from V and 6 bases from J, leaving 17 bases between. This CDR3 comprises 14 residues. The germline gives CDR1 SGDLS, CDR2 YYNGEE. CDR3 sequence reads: CASSPASRASEQYF. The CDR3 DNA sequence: TGTGCCAGCAGCCCCGCGTCAAGAGCGAGCGAGCAGTACTTC. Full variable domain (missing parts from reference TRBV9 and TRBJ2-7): DSGVTQTPKHLITATGQRVTLRCSPRSGDLSVYWYQQSLDQGLQFLIQYYNGEERAKGNILERFSAQQFPDLHSELNLSSLELGDSALYFCASSPASRASEQYFGPGTRLTVT.

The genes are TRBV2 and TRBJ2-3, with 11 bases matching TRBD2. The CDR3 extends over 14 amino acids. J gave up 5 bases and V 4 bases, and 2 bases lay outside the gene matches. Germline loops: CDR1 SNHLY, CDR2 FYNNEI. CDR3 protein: CASSVGLAEDTQYF. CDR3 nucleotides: TGTGCCAGCAGTGTGGGACTAGCGGAAGATACGCAGTATTTT. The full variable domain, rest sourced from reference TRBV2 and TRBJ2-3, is EPEVTQTPSHQVTQMGQEVILRCVPISNHLYFYWYRQILGQKVEFLVSFYNNEISEKSEIFDDQFSVERPDGSNFTLKIRSTKLEDSAMYFCASSVGLAEDTQYFGPGTRLTVL.

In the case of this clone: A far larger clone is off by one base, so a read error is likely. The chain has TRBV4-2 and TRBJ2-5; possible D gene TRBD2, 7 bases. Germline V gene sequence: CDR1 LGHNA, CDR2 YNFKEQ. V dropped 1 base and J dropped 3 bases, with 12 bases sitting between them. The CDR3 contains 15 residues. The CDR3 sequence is CASSQGRGGEETQYF. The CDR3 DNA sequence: TGTGCCAGCAGCCAAGGTAGGGGGGGGGAAGAGACCCAGTACTTC.

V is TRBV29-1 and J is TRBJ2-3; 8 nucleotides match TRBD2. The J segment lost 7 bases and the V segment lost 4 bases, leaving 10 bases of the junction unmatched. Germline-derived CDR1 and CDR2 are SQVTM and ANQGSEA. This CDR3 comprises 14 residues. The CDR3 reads CSVVHSGDTYTQYF. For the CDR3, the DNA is TGCAGCGTTGTCCATAGCGGGGACACTTATACGCAGTATTTT.

In nucleotides, the CDR3 is TGCGCCAGCAGCCAAGAGGGAGGTGCCGAAGCTTTCTTT. This translates into CASSQEGGAEAFF. The V call is TRBV4-1, the J call TRBJ1-1; D uncertain. Germline CDR1 and CDR2: MGHRA and YSYEKL. Between the trimmed V and J ends, which lost 0 bases and 8 bases, there was a span of 10 bases. The CDR3 is 13 residues long.

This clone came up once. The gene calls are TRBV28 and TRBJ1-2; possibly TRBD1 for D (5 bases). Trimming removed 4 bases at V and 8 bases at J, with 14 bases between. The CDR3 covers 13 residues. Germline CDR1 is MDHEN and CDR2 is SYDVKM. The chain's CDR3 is CASSYRARGGYTF. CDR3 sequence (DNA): TGTGCCAGCAGTTACCGGGCACGGGGCGGCTACACCTTC.

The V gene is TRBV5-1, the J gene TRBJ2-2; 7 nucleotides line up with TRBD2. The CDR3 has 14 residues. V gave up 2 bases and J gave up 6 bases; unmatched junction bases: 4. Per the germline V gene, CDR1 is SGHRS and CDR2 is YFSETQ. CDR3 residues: CASSFAGDPGELFF. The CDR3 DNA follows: TGCGCCAGCAGCTTTGCGGGAGATCCCGGGGAGCTGTTTTTT.

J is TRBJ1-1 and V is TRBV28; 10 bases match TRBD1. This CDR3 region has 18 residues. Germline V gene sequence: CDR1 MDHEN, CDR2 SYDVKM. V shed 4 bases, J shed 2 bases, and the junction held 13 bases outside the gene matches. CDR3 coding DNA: TGTGCCAGCAGTTCCCCCGGGACAGGGGTGGGCCCCAACACTGAAGCTTTCTTT. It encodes CASSSPGTGVGPNTEAFF.

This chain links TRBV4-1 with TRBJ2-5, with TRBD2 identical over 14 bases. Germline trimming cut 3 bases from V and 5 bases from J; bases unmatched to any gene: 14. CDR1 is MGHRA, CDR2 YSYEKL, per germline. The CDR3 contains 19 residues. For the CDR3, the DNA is TGCGCCAGCAGCCACCCTGGACTAGCGGGAGGACCAAGGAGGGAGACCCAGTACTTC. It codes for CASSHPGLAGGPRRETQYF.

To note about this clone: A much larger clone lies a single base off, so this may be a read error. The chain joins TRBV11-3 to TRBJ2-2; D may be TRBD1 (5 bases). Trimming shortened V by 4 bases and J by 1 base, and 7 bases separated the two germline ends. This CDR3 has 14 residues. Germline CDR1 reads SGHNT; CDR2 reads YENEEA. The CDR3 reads CASSSGQNTGELFF. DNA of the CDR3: TGTGCCAGCAGCTCCGGACAGAACACCGGGGAGCTGTTTTTT.

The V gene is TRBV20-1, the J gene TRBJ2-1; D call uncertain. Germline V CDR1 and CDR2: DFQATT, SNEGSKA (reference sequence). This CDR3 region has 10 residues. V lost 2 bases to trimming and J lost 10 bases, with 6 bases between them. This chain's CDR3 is CSARIIEQFF. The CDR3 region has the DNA TGCAGTGCTAGAATAATCGAGCAGTTCTTC.

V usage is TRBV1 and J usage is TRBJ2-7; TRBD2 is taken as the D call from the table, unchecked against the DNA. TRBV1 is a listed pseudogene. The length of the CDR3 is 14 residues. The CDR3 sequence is CTYASRQKGYEQYF. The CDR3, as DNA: TGCACTTACGCTAGTCGCCAGAAAGGATACGAGCAGTACTTC.

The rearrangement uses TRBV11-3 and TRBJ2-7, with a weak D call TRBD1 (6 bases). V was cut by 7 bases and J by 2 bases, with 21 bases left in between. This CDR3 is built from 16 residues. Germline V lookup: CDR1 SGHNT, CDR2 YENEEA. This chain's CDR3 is CASKMGGQGPTYEQYF. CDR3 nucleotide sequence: TGTGCCAGCAAAATGGGTGGGCAGGGGCCGACCTACGAGCAGTACTTC.

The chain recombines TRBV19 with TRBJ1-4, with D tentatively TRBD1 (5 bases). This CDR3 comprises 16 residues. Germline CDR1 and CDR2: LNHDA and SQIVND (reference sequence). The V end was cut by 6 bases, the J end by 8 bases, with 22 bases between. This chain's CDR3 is CASSASDGTPREKLFF. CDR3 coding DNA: TGTGCCAGTAGCGCTTCGGACGGGACTCCCAGGGAAAAACTGTTTTTT.

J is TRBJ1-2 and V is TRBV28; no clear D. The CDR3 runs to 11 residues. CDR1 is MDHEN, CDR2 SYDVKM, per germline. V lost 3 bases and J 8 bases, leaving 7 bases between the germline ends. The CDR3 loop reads CASSFHRGYTF. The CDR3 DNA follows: TGTGCCAGCAGTTTTCACCGGGGCTACACCTTC.

This CDR3 reads CASSRGLAGTGELFF. DNA for the CDR3: TGTGCCAGCAGCCGCGGACTAGCGGGAACCGGGGAGCTGTTTTTT. V usage is TRBV11-3 and J usage is TRBJ2-2; 12 bases fit TRBD2. Trimming cost V 5 bases and J 5 bases; bases outside gene matches: 3. The CDR3 has 15 residues. CDR1 SGHNT and CDR2 YENEEA come from the germline V gene.